These T cell receptor beta chains were read from a single sample in a study of human T cells and chemical hapten exposure. MiXCR, applied by TCRdb to the RACE reads, yields one record per CDR3 protein. The table shows more than 75,000 distinct CDR3 sequences, with about 9.4% occurring only once. This material consisted of whole blood, taken in connection with sensitization to the hapten diphenylcyclopropenone (DPC). The source is a woman in her 30s with alopecia areata. Some clones in this sample may be carry-over from other donors' samples. Both conserved end residues are part of each CDR3. D genes are given only for firm matches. The size of a clone is reported for some rows only, either as once, few or many, or as a class for expanded clones.

clone size: many
D gene: -
J gene: TRBJ1-1
V gene: TRBV29-1
CDR3 protein: CSATGRSTEAFF
CDR3 DNA: TGCAGCGCAACAGGGCGAAGCACTGAAGCTTTCTTT

clone size: -
D gene: -
J gene: TRBJ1-5
V gene: TRBV20-1
CDR3 protein: CSAMRQPYSNQPQHF
CDR3 DNA: TGCAGTGCTATGAGACAGCCTTATAGCAATCAGCCCCAGCATTTT

clone size: many
D gene: -
J gene: TRBJ2-7
V gene: TRBV11-2
CDR3 protein: CASSLMTEQYF
CDR3 DNA: TGTGCCAGCAGCTTAATGACCGAGCAGTACTTC

clone size: -
D gene: -
J gene: TRBJ1-2
V gene: TRBV12-3/TRBV12-4
CDR3 protein: CASSLGRPTGGYTF
CDR3 DNA: TGTGCCAGCAGTTTGGGGAGACCAACGGGTGGCTACACCTTC

clone size: many
D gene: TRBD2
J gene: TRBJ2-3
V gene: TRBV11-2
CDR3 protein: CASSLSGLEGRDTQYF
CDR3 DNA: TGTGCCAGCAGCTTATCGGGACTAGAAGGGCGCGATACGCAGTATTTT

clone size: -
D gene: TRBD1
J gene: TRBJ1-6
V gene: TRBV20-1
CDR3 protein: CSASGRDRLSPLHF
CDR3 DNA: TGCAGTGCTAGTGGTCGGGACAGGTTGTCACCCCTCCACTTT

clone size: many
D gene: TRBD1
J gene: TRBJ1-1
V gene: TRBV29-1
CDR3 protein: CSVDHRGLNTEAFF
CDR3 DNA: TGCAGCGTTGACCACAGGGGGCTGAACACTGAAGCTTTCTTT

clone size: many
D gene: -
J gene: TRBJ2-5
V gene: TRBV5-1
CDR3 protein: CASSLEAAYQETQYF
CDR3 DNA: TGCGCCAGCAGCTTGGAGGCAGCTTACCAAGAGACCCAGTACTTC

clone size: many
D gene: TRBD1
J gene: TRBJ1-2
V gene: TRBV20-1
CDR3 protein: CSARGGDSDRYGYTF
CDR3 DNA: TGCAGTGCTAGAGGAGGGGACAGCGACCGCTATGGCTACACCTTC

clone size: -
D gene: -
J gene: TRBJ1-4
V gene: TRBV11-2
CDR3 protein: CASSLMAARNEKLFF
CDR3 DNA: TGTGCCAGCAGCTTAATGGCAGCCCGTAATGAAAAACTGTTTTTT

clone size: -
D gene: TRBD1
J gene: TRBJ2-3
V gene: TRBV24-1
CDR3 protein: CATSDPTGDFTDTQYF
CDR3 DNA: TGTGCCACCAGTGACCCGACAGGGGACTTCACAGATACGCAGTATTTT

clone size: many
D gene: -
J gene: TRBJ2-7
V gene: TRBV6-5
CDR3 protein: CASSPYGGTYEQYF
CDR3 DNA: TGTGCCAGCAGCCCCTATGGAGGGACCTACGAGCAGTACTTC

clone size: -
D gene: TRBD1
J gene: TRBJ2-5
V gene: TRBV5-6
CDR3 protein: CASSLKSPGGFQETQYF
CDR3 DNA: TGTGCCAGCAGCTTGAAAAGTCCAGGGGGATTCCAAGAGACCCAGTACTTC

clone size: many
D gene: TRBD1
J gene: TRBJ1-6
V gene: TRBV6-5
CDR3 protein: CASRTSGTAYIPLHF
CDR3 DNA: TGTGCCAGCAGAACTTCCGGGACAGCCTACATTCCCCTCCACTTT

clone size: few
D gene: -
J gene: TRBJ2-3
V gene: TRBV27
CDR3 protein: CASSYSRGQLADTQYF
CDR3 DNA: TGTGCCAGCAGTTACTCGCGCGGACAACTCGCAGATACGCAGTATTTT

clone size: many
D gene: -
J gene: TRBJ2-3
V gene: TRBV7-2
CDR3 protein: CASSLLQGSDTQYF
CDR3 DNA: TGTGCCAGCAGCTTACTCCAGGGTTCAGATACGCAGTATTTT

clone size: many
D gene: TRBD2
J gene: TRBJ2-2
V gene: TRBV20-1
CDR3 protein: CSARGYMTSGTNTGELFF
CDR3 DNA: TGCAGTGCTAGAGGATATATGACTAGCGGGACCAACACCGGGGAGCTGTTTTTT

clone size: many
D gene: -
J gene: TRBJ2-2
V gene: TRBV7-6
CDR3 protein: CASSKRPVRSAGELFF
CDR3 DNA: TGTGCCAGCAGCAAGAGGCCCGTTCGCAGTGCCGGGGAGCTGTTTTTT

clone size: many
D gene: -
J gene: TRBJ2-7
V gene: TRBV7-9
CDR3 protein: CASSPGGPYEQYF
CDR3 DNA: TGTGCCAGCAGTCCAGGTGGGCCCTACGAGCAGTACTTC

clone size: -
D gene: -
J gene: TRBJ1-4
V gene: TRBV6-5
CDR3 protein: CASSYSPATNEKLFF
CDR3 DNA: TGTGCCAGCAGTTACTCACCTGCAACTAATGAAAAACTGTTTTTT

clone size: many
D gene: TRBD1
J gene: TRBJ2-7
V gene: TRBV29-1
CDR3 protein: CSGRKDRGEEQYF
CDR3 DNA: TGCAGCGGACGTAAGGACAGGGGTGAGGAGCAGTACTTC

clone size: -
D gene: TRBD1
J gene: TRBJ2-3
V gene: TRBV7-2
CDR3 protein: CASSLGGKHRGDTQYF
CDR3 DNA: TGTGCCAGCAGCTTAGGGGGGAAACACAGGGGAGATACGCAGTATTTT

clone size: many
D gene: TRBD1
J gene: TRBJ1-6
V gene: TRBV4-3
CDR3 protein: CASSPQGAGSPLHF
CDR3 DNA: TGCGCCAGCAGCCCGCAGGGGGCTGGGTCACCCCTCCACTTT

clone size: -
D gene: TRBD2
J gene: TRBJ2-3
V gene: TRBV5-4
CDR3 protein: CASSPRLAADTQYF
CDR3 DNA: TGTGCCAGCAGCCCCCGACTAGCCGCAGATACGCAGTATTTT

clone size: many
D gene: -
J gene: TRBJ2-7
V gene: TRBV5-1
CDR3 protein: CASSGGDRSLYEQYF
CDR3 DNA: TGCGCCAGCAGCGGCGGAGACAGGAGTCTGTACGAGCAGTACTTC

clone size: many
D gene: -
J gene: TRBJ2-3
V gene: TRBV3-1
CDR3 protein: CASSQSTGYSATQYF
CDR3 DNA: TGTGCCAGCAGCCAATCGACAGGTTATTCGGCTACGCAGTATTTT

clone size: many
D gene: -
J gene: TRBJ1-4
V gene: TRBV4-1
CDR3 protein: CASSQERFAANEKLFF
CDR3 DNA: TGCGCCAGCAGCCAAGAAAGATTCGCAGCTAATGAAAAACTGTTTTTT

clone size: many
D gene: TRBD2
J gene: TRBJ2-2
V gene: TRBV27
CDR3 protein: CASSLPGTSGPEGPGELFF
CDR3 DNA: TGTGCCAGCAGTTTGCCCGGGACTAGCGGGCCGGAGGGTCCCGGGGAGCTGTTTTTT

clone size: many
D gene: -
J gene: TRBJ1-1
V gene: TRBV5-1
CDR3 protein: CASSLAGEALNTEAFF
CDR3 DNA: TGCGCCAGCAGCTTGGCCGGGGAGGCCCTGAACACTGAAGCTTTCTTT

clone size: few
D gene: -
J gene: TRBJ1-5
V gene: TRBV24-1
CDR3 protein: CATSDTNNQPQHF
CDR3 DNA: TGTGCCACCAGTGATACCAACAATCAGCCCCAGCATTTT

clone size: many
D gene: TRBD1
J gene: TRBJ1-4
V gene: TRBV10-3
CDR3 protein: CAIGTGSSTNEKLFF
CDR3 DNA: TGTGCCATCGGGACAGGATCTTCAACTAATGAAAAACTGTTTTTT

clone size: -
D gene: TRBD1
J gene: TRBJ2-2
V gene: TRBV11-2
CDR3 protein: CASSSRQGRTGELFF
CDR3 DNA: TGTGCCAGCAGCTCCAGACAGGGGAGGACCGGGGAGCTGTTTTTT

clone size: few
D gene: TRBD1
J gene: TRBJ1-6
V gene: TRBV20-1
CDR3 protein: CSAFRDRGYNSPLHF
CDR3 DNA: TGCAGTGCTTTCCGGGACAGGGGCTATAATTCACCCCTCCACTTT

clone size: -
D gene: -
J gene: TRBJ1-2
V gene: TRBV6-2/TRBV6-3
CDR3 protein: CASSENNYGYTF
CDR3 DNA: TGTGCCAGCAGCGAAAATAACTATGGCTACACCTTC

clone size: many
D gene: -
J gene: TRBJ2-5
V gene: TRBV15
CDR3 protein: CATSRDLRLVKTQYF
CDR3 DNA: TGTGCCACCAGCAGAGATCTCAGACTAGTAAAGACCCAGTACTTC

clone size: -
D gene: TRBD2
J gene: TRBJ2-3
V gene: TRBV4-2
CDR3 protein: CASSQDFRRGGTTDTQYF
CDR3 DNA: TGTGCCAGCAGCCAAGATTTCCGACGGGGGGGGACAACAGATACGCAGTATTTT

clone size: -
D gene: -
J gene: TRBJ1-1
V gene: TRBV5-1
CDR3 protein: CASSLAGRTEAFF
CDR3 DNA: TGCGCCAGCAGCTTGGCGGGACGCACTGAAGCTTTCTTT

clone size: few
D gene: TRBD1
J gene: TRBJ1-4
V gene: TRBV12-3/TRBV12-4
CDR3 protein: CASSFGQGNEKLFF
CDR3 DNA: TGTGCCAGCAGTTTCGGACAGGGTAATGAAAAACTGTTTTTT

clone size: -
D gene: TRBD1
J gene: TRBJ1-6
V gene: TRBV28
CDR3 protein: CASTLGQPNSPLHF
CDR3 DNA: TGTGCCAGCACCTTGGGACAGCCAAATTCACCCCTCCACTTT

clone size: few
D gene: TRBD2
J gene: TRBJ2-1
V gene: TRBV29-1
CDR3 protein: CSVDFGVRGNNEQFF
CDR3 DNA: TGCAGCGTTGACTTCGGCGTGCGGGGGAACAATGAGCAGTTCTTC

clone size: -
D gene: -
J gene: TRBJ2-3
V gene: TRBV10-3
CDR3 protein: CAISGLRADTQYF
CDR3 DNA: TGTGCCATCAGTGGCCTCAGGGCTGATACGCAGTATTTT

clone size: few
D gene: -
J gene: TRBJ1-1
V gene: TRBV3-1
CDR3 protein: CASSQEDGRGMGVRAEAFF
CDR3 DNA: TGTGCCAGCAGCCAAGAGGACGGACGCGGGATGGGAGTGAGGGCTGAAGCTTTCTTT

clone size: many
D gene: -
J gene: TRBJ2-5
V gene: TRBV29-1
CDR3 protein: CSVQEGSETQYF
CDR3 DNA: TGCAGCGTTCAAGAGGGGTCAGAGACCCAGTACTTC

clone size: -
D gene: -
J gene: TRBJ2-7
V gene: TRBV28
CDR3 protein: CANSLSLPGTDEQYF
CDR3 DNA: TGTGCCAACAGTTTGTCTCTGCCCGGGACCGACGAGCAGTACTTC

clone size: -
D gene: TRBD1
J gene: TRBJ2-5
V gene: TRBV5-1
CDR3 protein: CASSLEGQGGGQYF
CDR3 DNA: TGCGCCAGCAGCTTGGAAGGACAGGGGGGAGGCCAGTACTTC

clone size: many
D gene: -
J gene: TRBJ2-7
V gene: TRBV4-3
CDR3 protein: CASSPPWGCYEQYF
CDR3 DNA: TGCGCCAGCAGCCCGCCTTGGGGCTGCTACGAGCAGTACTTC

clone size: -
D gene: -
J gene: TRBJ2-7
V gene: TRBV10-3
CDR3 protein: CAISSLQEYEQYF
CDR3 DNA: TGTGCCATCAGTTCCCTACAGGAATACGAGCAGTACTTC

clone size: many
D gene: -
J gene: TRBJ2-3
V gene: TRBV7-9
CDR3 protein: CASSLVEDTQYF
CDR3 DNA: TGTGCCAGCAGCTTAGTTGAGGATACGCAGTATTTT

clone size: few
D gene: -
J gene: TRBJ2-7
V gene: TRBV10-3
CDR3 protein: CAISEASYEQYF
CDR3 DNA: TGTGCCATCAGTGAAGCCAGCTACGAGCAGTACTTC